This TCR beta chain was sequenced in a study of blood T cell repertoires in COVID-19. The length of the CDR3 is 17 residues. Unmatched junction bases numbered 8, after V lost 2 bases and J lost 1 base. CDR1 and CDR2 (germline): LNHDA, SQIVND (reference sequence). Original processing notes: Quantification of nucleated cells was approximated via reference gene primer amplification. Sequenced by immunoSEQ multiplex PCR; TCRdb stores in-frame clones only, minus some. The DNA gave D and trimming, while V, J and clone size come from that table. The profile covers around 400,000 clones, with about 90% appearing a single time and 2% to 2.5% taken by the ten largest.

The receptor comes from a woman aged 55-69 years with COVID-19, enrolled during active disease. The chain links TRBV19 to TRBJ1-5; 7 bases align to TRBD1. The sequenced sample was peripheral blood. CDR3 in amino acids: CASSITSQGGSNQPQHF. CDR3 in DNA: TGTGCCAGTAGTATAACTTCTCAGGGGGGAAGCAATCAGCCCCAGCATTTT.